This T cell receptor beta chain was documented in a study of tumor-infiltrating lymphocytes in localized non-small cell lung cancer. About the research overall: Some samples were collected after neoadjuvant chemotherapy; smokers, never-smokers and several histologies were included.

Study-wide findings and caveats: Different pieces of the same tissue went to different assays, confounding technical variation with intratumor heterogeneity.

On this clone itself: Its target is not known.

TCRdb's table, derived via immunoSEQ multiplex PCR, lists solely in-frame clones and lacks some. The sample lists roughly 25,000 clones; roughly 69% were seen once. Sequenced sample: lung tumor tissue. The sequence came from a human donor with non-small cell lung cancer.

The CDR3 coding sequence is TGTGCCAGTAGCCTTCAGGCGGGAGGGCGCTACGAGCAGTACTTC. It encodes CASSLQAGGRYEQYF. The chain employs TRBV19 and TRBJ2-7, with TRBD2 identical over 9 bases. The CDR3 sequence is 15 residues long. Germline loops: CDR1 LNHDA, CDR2 SQIVND (reference sequence). With V trimmed by 6 bases and J by 3 bases, 9 bases remained unmatched.